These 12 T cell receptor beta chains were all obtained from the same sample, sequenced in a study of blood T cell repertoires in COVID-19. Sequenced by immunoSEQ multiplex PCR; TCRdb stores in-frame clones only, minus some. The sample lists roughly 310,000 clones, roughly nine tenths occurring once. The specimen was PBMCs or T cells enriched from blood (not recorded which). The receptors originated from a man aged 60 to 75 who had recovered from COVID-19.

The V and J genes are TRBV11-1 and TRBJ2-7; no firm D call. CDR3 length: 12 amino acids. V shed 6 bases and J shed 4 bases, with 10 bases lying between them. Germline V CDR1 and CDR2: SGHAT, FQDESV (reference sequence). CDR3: CASRSPPYEQYF. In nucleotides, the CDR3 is TGTGCCAGCAGGTCCCCCCCGTACGAGCAGTACTTC.

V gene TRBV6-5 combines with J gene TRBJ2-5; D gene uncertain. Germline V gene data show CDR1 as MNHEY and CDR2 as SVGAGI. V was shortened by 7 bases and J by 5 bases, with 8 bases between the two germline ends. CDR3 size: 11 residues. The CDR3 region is CASTGSETQYF. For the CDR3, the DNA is TGTGCCAGCACGGGTTCTGAGACCCAGTACTTC.

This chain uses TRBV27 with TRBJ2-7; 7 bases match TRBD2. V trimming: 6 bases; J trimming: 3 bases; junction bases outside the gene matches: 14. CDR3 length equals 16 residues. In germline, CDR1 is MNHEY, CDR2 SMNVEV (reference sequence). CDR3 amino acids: CASRDWQASGNYEQYF. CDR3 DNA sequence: TGTGCCAGCAGGGATTGGCAGGCTAGCGGAAACTACGAGCAGTACTTC.

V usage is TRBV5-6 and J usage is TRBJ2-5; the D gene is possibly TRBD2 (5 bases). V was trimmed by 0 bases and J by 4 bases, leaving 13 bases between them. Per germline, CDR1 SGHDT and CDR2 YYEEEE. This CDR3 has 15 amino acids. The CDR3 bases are TGTGCCAGCAGCTTGGGACGGAGTGGAGGAGAGACCCAGTACTTC. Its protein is CASSLGRSGGETQYF. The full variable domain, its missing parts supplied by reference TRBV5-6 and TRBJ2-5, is DAGVTQSPTHLIKTRGQQVTLRCSPKSGHDTVSWYQQALGQGPQFIFQYYEEEERQRGNFPDRFSGHQFPNYSSELNVNALLLGDSALYLCASSLGRSGGETQYFGPGTRLLVL.

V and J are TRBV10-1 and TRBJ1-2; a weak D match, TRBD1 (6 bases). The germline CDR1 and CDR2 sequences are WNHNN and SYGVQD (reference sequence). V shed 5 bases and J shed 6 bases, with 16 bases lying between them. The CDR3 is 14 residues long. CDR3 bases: TGCGCCAGCAGTACTAAACAGGGAACGGATGGCTACACCTTC. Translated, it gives CASSTKQGTDGYTF.

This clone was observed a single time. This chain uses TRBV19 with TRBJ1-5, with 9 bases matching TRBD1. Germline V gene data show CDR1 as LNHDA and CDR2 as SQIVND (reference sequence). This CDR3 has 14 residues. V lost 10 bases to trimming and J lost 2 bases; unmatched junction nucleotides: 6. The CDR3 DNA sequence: TGTGCCACGGATTGGACAGGGGGCAATCAGCCCCAGCATTTT. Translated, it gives CATDWTGGNQPQHF.

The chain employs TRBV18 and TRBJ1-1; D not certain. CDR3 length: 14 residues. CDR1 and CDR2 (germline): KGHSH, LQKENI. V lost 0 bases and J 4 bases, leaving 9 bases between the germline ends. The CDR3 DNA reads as TGTGCCAGCTCACCACCTAGCGGGCCCACTGAAGCTTTCTTT. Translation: CASSPPSGPTEAFF.

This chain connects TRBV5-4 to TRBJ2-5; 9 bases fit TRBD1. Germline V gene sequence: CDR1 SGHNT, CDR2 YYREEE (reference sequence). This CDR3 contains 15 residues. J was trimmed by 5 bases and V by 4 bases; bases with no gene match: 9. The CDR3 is CASSRKQGAGETQYF. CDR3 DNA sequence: TGTGCCAGCAGCCGTAAACAGGGGGCGGGGGAGACCCAGTACTTC.

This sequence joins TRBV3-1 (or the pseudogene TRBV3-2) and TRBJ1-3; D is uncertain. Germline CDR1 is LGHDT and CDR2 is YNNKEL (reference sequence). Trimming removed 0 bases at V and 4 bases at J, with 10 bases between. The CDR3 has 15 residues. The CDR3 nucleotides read TGTGCCAGCAGCCAAGACCTCAGGCGAGGAAACACCATATATTTT. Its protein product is CASSQDLRRGNTIYF.

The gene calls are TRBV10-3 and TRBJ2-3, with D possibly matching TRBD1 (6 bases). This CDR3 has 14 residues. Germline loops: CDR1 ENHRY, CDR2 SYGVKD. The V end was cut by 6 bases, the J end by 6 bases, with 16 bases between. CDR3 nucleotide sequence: TGTGCCATCAGACAATTTTTGCAGGGGGATACGCAGTATTTT. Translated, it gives CAIRQFLQGDTQYF.

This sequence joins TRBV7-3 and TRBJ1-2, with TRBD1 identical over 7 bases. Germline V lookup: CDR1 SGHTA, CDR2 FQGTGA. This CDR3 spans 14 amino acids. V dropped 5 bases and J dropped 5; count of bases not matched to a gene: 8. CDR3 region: CASSPGTVAYGYTF. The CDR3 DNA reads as TGTGCCAGCAGCCCCGGGACAGTGGCTTATGGCTACACCTTC.

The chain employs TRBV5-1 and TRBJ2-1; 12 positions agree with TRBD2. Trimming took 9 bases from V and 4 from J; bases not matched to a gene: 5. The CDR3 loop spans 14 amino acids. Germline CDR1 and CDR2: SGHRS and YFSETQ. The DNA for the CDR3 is TGCGCCACTCGGCTAGCGGGGGGGTACAATGAGCAGTTCTTC. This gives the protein CATRLAGGYNEQFF.